This T cell receptor beta chain was documented in a study of glioma-infiltrating T cells. Study outcomes and limitations: Above-expected tissue-blood divergence occurred in all gliomas, most in low-grade ones. CDR3 overlap between tissue and blood was very small.

Using RNA template, CDR3s of TCR alpha and beta were amplified with iRepertoire arm-PCR. TCRdb itself ran the multiplex PCR reads through MiXCR, one entry per CDR3 protein. This sample has about 180,000 distinct CDR3 sequences, with approximately 40% found just once. This CDR3 comprises 15 residues. The germline CDR1 and CDR2 sequences are DFQATT and SNEGSKA (reference sequence). Between the trimmed V and J ends, which lost 3 bases and 6 bases, there was a span of 18 bases. Many counts were recorded for this clonotype. Its cognate antigen is unknown. The origin of this receptor is a human donor with low-grade glioma or glioblastoma, undergoing nonglioma brain surgery, or in good health (not recorded which). Sequences were obtained from glioma tissue, nonneoplastic brain tissue, or PBMCs (not recorded which). The chain employs TRBV20-1 and TRBJ2-1; D may correspond to TRBD1 or TRBD2 (5 bases each). DNA for the CDR3: TGCAGTGCTAGTATAATTGGGGGAGCCCTCAATGAGCAGTTCTTC. Its translation is CSASIIGGALNEQFF.